A single count supports the clone carrying this TCR beta chain. The CDR3 loop spans 14 amino acids. Germline V CDR1 and CDR2: LNHDA, SQIVND (reference sequence). Trimming removed 6 bases from V and 1 base from J, with 10 bases in between. The sample originates from a study of ipilimumab plus nivolumab after autologous stem cell transplantation. Repertoires were generated with immunoSEQ multiplex PCR, while TCRdb's copy carries only in-frame clones and drops some. The table records 15,000 or so clones, around 80% of them present only once. Patients got ipilimumab 1 mg/kg beginning 14 to 28 days post-transplant.

V usage is TRBV19 and J usage is TRBJ1-5, with D possibly being TRBD1 (5 bases). The sequence was obtained from a male donor with diffuse large B-cell lymphoma. The specimen was PBMCs, collected in a trial of ipilimumab plus nivolumab as post-transplant consolidation. Here the CDR3 DNA reads TGTGCCAGTAGGTCAGGGACGAGCAATCAGCCCCAGCATTTT. Its protein product is CASRSGTSNQPQHF.